This passage covers 22 T cell receptor beta chains from one sample sequenced in a study of T cell repertoires in cytomegalovirus infection. These receptors lack a known antigen. TCRdb processed the reads anew with MiXCR; each CDR3 protein has one entry. The repertoire holds approximately 310,000 distinct CDR3 sequences, with just under 25% as singletons. This material consisted of cultured PBMCs, taken from culture after CMV antigen stimulation. These receptors all come from a human donor in good health (CMV status not recorded). Some clones in this sample may be carry-over from other donors' samples.

The chain has TRBV27 and TRBJ1-1, with TRBD1 as a possible D gene (5 bases). CDR1 and CDR2 from the germline V gene are MNHEY and SMNVEV (reference sequence). V was shortened by 6 bases and J by 1 base, with 15 bases between the two germline ends. This CDR3 has 15 amino acids. The CDR3 DNA reads as TGTGCCAGCAGCCCCTTGCAGGGAGGGAACACTGAAGCTTTCTTT. Translating gives CASSPLQGGNTEAFF.

The chain links TRBV4-1 to TRBJ2-6, with 12 bases fitting TRBD2. This CDR3 comprises 19 residues. After removal of 0 bases from V and 2 bases from J, the junction contained 5 bases not matched to a gene. Germline values: CDR1 MGHRA, CDR2 YSYEKL. The CDR3 region has the DNA TGCGCCAGCAGCCAAGACCGGCTAGCGGGAGGGGCTGGGGCCAACGTCCTGACTTTC. Translation gives CASSQDRLAGGAGANVLTF.

This clonotype was detected ten times or more. A junction boundary mismatches the germline segment, possibly from a read error. The chain couples TRBV7-2 to TRBJ2-3; TRBD2 matches at 7 bases. Per germline, CDR1 SGHTA and CDR2 FQGNSA. There are 14 residues in the CDR3. CDR3 nucleotide sequence: TGTGCCAGCAGCCTTCTGACTAGCACCGATACGCAGTATTTT. It codes for CASSLLTSTDTQYF.

This clonotype was detected a few times. The chain uses TRBV7-2 and TRBJ2-5; no clear D. Between the trimmed V and J ends, which lost 10 bases and 4 bases, there was a span of 10 bases. CDR3 length: 11 residues. Germline V gene data show CDR1 as SGHTA and CDR2 as FQGNSA. Written as DNA, the CDR3 is TGTGCCACTACTTTCGTAGAGACCCAGTACTTC. Amino acids: CATTFVETQYF.

This clonotype was recorded many times. CDR3 in DNA: TGTGCCAGCATGAATGGTCCCGACGAGCAGTACTTC. This codes for CASMNGPDEQYF. The chain employs TRBV27 and TRBJ2-7; D gene uncertain. V was trimmed by 7 bases and J by 5 bases, leaving 12 bases between them. The CDR3 loop spans 12 amino acids. Germline V gene data show CDR1 as MNHEY and CDR2 as SMNVEV (reference sequence).

This clonotype was counted ten times or more. V is TRBV19 and J is TRBJ1-5, with a possible D match to TRBD1 (5 bases). The CDR3 is 14 residues long. Germline lookup yields CDR1 LNHDA and CDR2 SQIVND (reference sequence). Trimming stripped 11 bases from V and 2 bases from J, with 16 bases between. The CDR3: CASQTAGGNQPQHF. The DNA for the CDR3 is TGTGCCTCACAAACGGCGGGGGGCAATCAGCCCCAGCATTTT.

This chain joins TRBV9 and TRBJ2-5; no reliable D call. Per the germline V gene, CDR1 is SGDLS and CDR2 is YYNGEE. This CDR3 is 14 amino acids long. Trimming removed 1 base from V and 3 bases from J, with 10 bases in between. The CDR3 is CASSVRSAKETQYF. CDR3 nucleotides: TGTGCCAGCAGCGTAAGGTCCGCCAAAGAGACCCAGTACTTC.

In its sample, this clonotype was seen a few times. Relative to the germline gene, one junction end is altered; a read error may explain this. The chain has TRBV19 and TRBJ2-1, with D perhaps TRBD2 (6 bases). Germline CDR1 LNHDA, CDR2 SQIVND (reference sequence). The CDR3 is 13 residues long. The chain's CDR3 is CASRIAAYNEQFF. The CDR3 nucleotides are TGTGCCAGTAGGATAGCGGCCTACAATGAGCAGTTCTTC.

The V gene is TRBV28, the J gene TRBJ2-2, with D possibly being TRBD2 (6 bases). Between the trimmed V and J ends, which lost 4 bases and 7 bases, there was a span of 16 bases. Looked up from germline, CDR1 is MDHEN and CDR2 is SYDVKM. CDR3 length: 15 amino acids. CDR3 loop: CASSSGGVPNGELFF. The CDR3 nucleotides read TGTGCCAGCAGTTCGGGCGGGGTCCCAAACGGGGAGCTGTTTTTT.

The chain has TRBV20-1 and TRBJ1-5; D perhaps matches TRBD1 (5 bases). V lost 3 bases and J lost 6, with 9 bases in between. The CDR3 is 12 residues long. CDR1 is DFQATT and CDR2 is SNEGSKA in the germline V gene (reference sequence). The CDR3 DNA reads TGCAGTGCTAGTGGGGGGAGTCAGCCCCAGCATTTT. The encoded protein is CSASGGSQPQHF.

This chain links TRBV4-1 with TRBJ2-2, with no clear D. From germline, CDR1 is MGHRA and CDR2 YSYEKL. Trimming pared 2 bases from V and 1 base from J, leaving 8 bases between. The CDR3 runs to 15 residues. The CDR3: CASSQKDGNTGELFF. Written as DNA, the CDR3 is TGCGCCAGCAGCCAAAAGGACGGGAACACCGGGGAGCTGTTTTTT.

This clonotype was observed many times. The chain carries TRBV15 and TRBJ1-3; D is unresolved. The CDR3 sequence is 13 residues long. In germline, CDR1 is LNHNV, CDR2 YYDKDF (reference sequence). With 0 bases removed from V and 7 bases from J, the gap between germline ends came to 7 bases. For the CDR3, the DNA is TGTGCCACCAGCAGAGATTCGGAGAACACCATATATTTT. It yields the protein CATSRDSENTIYF.

There are many counts of this clonotype. The chain carries TRBV7-2 and TRBJ2-1; weak D call: TRBD2 (5 bases). The CDR3 runs to 13 residues. Trimming pared 1 base from V and 6 bases from J, leaving 7 bases between. Germline lookup yields CDR1 SGHTA and CDR2 FQGNSA. The CDR3 DNA is TGTGCCAGCAGCTTAGGAGCGGCCAATGAGCAGTTCTTC. Its translation is CASSLGAANEQFF.

The chain carries TRBV28 and TRBJ2-7, with 7 bases identical to TRBD2. This CDR3 is built from 13 residues. J was trimmed by 5 bases and V by 3 bases; bases with no gene match: 4. CDR1 MDHEN and CDR2 SYDVKM come from the germline V gene. CDR3 sequence: CASSFGGRNEQYV. CDR3 DNA sequence: TGTGCCAGCAGTTTTGGCGGGAGAAACGAGCAGTACGTC.

V is TRBV30 and J is TRBJ2-2; D not certain. V was clipped by 3 bases and J by 1 base, with 6 bases between them. The CDR3 runs to 13 residues. Germline CDR1 GTSNPN, CDR2 SVGIG (reference sequence). CDR3 bases: TGTGCCTGGAGCGGTTTGAACACCGGGGAGCTGTTTTTT. This gives the protein CAWSGLNTGELFF.

This clonotype was counted between two and nine times. V gene TRBV20-1 combines with J gene TRBJ1-5, with D possibly TRBD1 on 6 matching bases. Trimming took off 0 bases at V and 5 bases at J, with 14 bases between the two ends. CDR1 is DFQATT and CDR2 is SNEGSKA in the germline V gene (reference sequence). The CDR3 totals 15 residues. Here the CDR3 DNA reads TGCAGTGCTAGAGAGCAGACAGGAGCTTATCAGCCCCAGCATTTT. It yields the protein CSAREQTGAYQPQHF.

This clonotype was counted ten times or more. The V gene is TRBV28, the J gene TRBJ2-3; tentative D call: TRBD2 (6 bases). This CDR3 contains 15 residues. The V and J ends lost 2 bases and 3 bases respectively, with 12 bases between them. Germline loops: CDR1 MDHEN, CDR2 SYDVKM. The CDR3 sequence is CASSLTRERTDTQYF. In DNA form, the CDR3 reads TGTGCCAGCAGTTTAACGCGGGAACGGACAGATACGCAGTATTTT.

This clonotype was recorded at least ten times. V is TRBV7-2 and J is TRBJ2-3, with TRBD2 matching over 7 bases. CDR1 SGHTA and CDR2 FQGNSA come from the germline V gene. The V segment lost 6 bases and the J segment 3 bases; nucleotides outside the gene matches: 3. The CDR3 loop spans 13 amino acids. Here the CDR3 DNA reads TGTGCCAGCAGGGGCGGGAGTACAGATACGCAGTATTTT. Its translation: CASRGGSTDTQYF.

There are a few counts of this clonotype. The genes are TRBV10-3 and TRBJ1-5; no clear D gene. This CDR3 has 13 amino acids. Germline CDR1 is ENHRY and CDR2 is SYGVKD. The ends were cut back, 0 bases at V and 4 bases at J, with 4 bases in the middle. CDR3 protein: CAISESGNQPQHF. The CDR3 coding sequence is TGTGCCATCAGTGAGTCGGGAAATCAGCCCCAGCATTTT.

There are many counts of this clonotype. The gene calls are TRBV7-2 and TRBJ2-2; 7 bases agree with TRBD1. The CDR3 is made up of 15 amino acids. Trimming at V came to 5 bases and at J to 7 bases, leaving 10 bases not matched to a gene. Germline lookup yields CDR1 SGHTA and CDR2 FQGNSA. The CDR3 nucleotides are TGTGCCAGCAGCGACCGGGACAGCCCCGTCGGGGAGCTGTTTTTT. Translated, it gives CASSDRDSPVGELFF.

The chain uses TRBV6-6 and TRBJ2-5, with 9 bases aligning to TRBD2. CDR1 and CDR2 from the germline V gene are MNHNY and SVGAGI (reference sequence). This CDR3 has 14 amino acids. V lost 4 bases and J lost 4; bases outside the gene matches: 4. The CDR3 bases are TGTGCCAGCAGTTCTGGACTAGCGATAGAGACCCAGTACTTC. Translated: CASSSGLAIETQYF.

This sequence joins TRBV6-2 or TRBV6-3 and TRBJ2-7; D remains unclear. Germline lookup yields CDR1 MNHEY and CDR2 SVGEGT. This CDR3 comprises 15 residues. V dropped 2 bases and J dropped 3 bases, with 14 bases sitting between them. CDR3: CASSYMGRNLYEQYF. CDR3 DNA sequence: TGTGCCAGCAGTTACATGGGTCGGAACCTCTACGAGCAGTACTTC.